This TCR beta chain was captured in a study of identical twins (dated by TCRdb to about 2016). In terms of the full investigation: To test whether fetal clonotypes persist, the study used deep sequencing on TCR alpha and beta repertoires from monozygotic twins, unrelated adults of various ages, and cord blood. To rule out contamination, the twin experiments were replicated at different times with different library preparation protocols. Broader findings and caveats from the paper: Abundant cord blood beta clonotypes had fewer insertions, young adult naive repertoires showed a similar but weaker trend, and memory repertoires showed no such trend. In beta out-of-frame sequences, excess twin sharing was weaker, because having fewer shared sequences lowered the signal-to-noise ratio. Out-of-frame TCR alpha sharing in monozygotic twins was systematically underestimated by recombination models, whereas sharing between unrelated individuals was in agreement with the recombination models. Because the same donors could not be followed over many years, the conclusions depended on cross-sectional statistical analysis. Compared with coincidental sharing between unrelated individuals, an excess of low generation-probability sequences was observed among out-of-frame TCR alpha sequences shared between twins. Invariant T cells such as MAIT and iNKT could partly confound zero-insertion analyses, though diverse VJ usage argued against this for most clonotypes.

Libraries were built with 5' RACE. TCRdb shows the sequencer as Illumina HiSeq 2000. A universal primer binding site was added through template switching, and the final cDNA carried a unique molecular identifier so that TCR cDNA molecules could be counted accurately. Specific primers in the conserved constant-segment region were used to synthesize first-strand cDNA for the TCR alpha and beta chains. To control for contamination, every cDNA library carried two barcodes: a SMART-Mk sample barcode plus Illumina barcodes. Two successive PCR steps introduced TruSeq adapter sequences along with Illumina sample barcodes. TCR alpha and beta cDNA libraries were sequenced on the Illumina HiSeq platform with custom primers. As for the authors' bioinformatics: MiGEC was used to process raw reads and extract unique molecular identifiers, and MiXCR was used to find CDR3 positions. For each individual, recombination models were inferred using an EM algorithm with the repgenHMM and IGoR tools. The analysis of shared clonotypes was done with the tcR package in R, with sharing normalized by the product of cloneset sizes. To study raw recombination free of thymic and clonal selection effects, out-of-frame nonproductive sequences were analyzed. TCRdb reprocessing: public reads trimmed at Q25 with fastp, clones called with MiXCR, in-frame beta chains kept. Each CDR3 protein gets just one entry, which takes the most common genes and DNA from the rows behind it. The V and J calls here are based on TCRdb, not the publication. The sample table shows about 890,000 distinct CDR3 sequences, and approximately 13% are seen once. The ten largest clonotypes hold 1.5% to 2% of the sample.

Its CDR3 holds 14 amino acids, cysteine through phenylalanine. Solely the CDR3 DNA is kept, with 42 bases framed from the first base. V sheds 4 bases and J sheds 3 bases, leaving 14 bases between their ends. Taken from the germline V gene, the CDR1 and CDR2 loops are SGDLS and YYNGEE. Only healthy Caucasian donors were included. Three pairs of female monozygotic twins, all aged 18 to 29 years, made up the twin cohort. RNA for TCR libraries was isolated from peripheral blood mononuclear cells. This clonotype came up many times. What antigen it recognizes has not been identified. No much larger clone exists at a distance of one base, and base qualities are not known. Another study also made use of these data, one on yellow fever vaccine responses in identical twins. Drawing on the second study: The authors reported that the T cell response to vaccination in identical twins appeared partly convergent and partly personalized. In the study, vaccine-responding T cell clones were precisely tracked in identical twins.

The receptor was derived from a woman between 18 and 30 years old in good health. This receptor chain uses TRBV9 and TRBJ2-7, and possibly TRBD2, on 6 matching bases. The sample consisted of PBMCs. The nucleotide sequence reads TGTGCCAGCAGCCTTCGTGGAGGGAGCTACGAGCAGTACTTC. It specifies CASSLRGGSYEQYF.